These 31 T cell receptor beta chains originate from one sample sequenced in a study of CD8+ T cells in alopecia areata. Extraction of RNA preceded its reverse transcription into cDNA, which served as the sequencing template. Sequenced by immunoSEQ multiplex PCR; TCRdb stores in-frame clones only, minus some. The data hold about 90,000 clones, with 40% to 50% observed a single time. The treatment denotes: oral pan-JAK inhibitor, 5-10 mg twice daily. The material sequenced was CD8+ T cells sorted from blood, taken at week 24, from a patient treated with tofacitinib. The receptors derive from a human donor with alopecia areata.

This chain uses TRBV7-6 with TRBJ2-7; 9 nucleotides align to TRBD1. Unmatched junction bases numbered 15, after V lost 5 bases and J lost 7 bases. The germline V gene encodes CDR1 SGHVS and CDR2 FNYEAQ. The CDR3 is 16 residues long. The CDR3 coding sequence is TGTGCCAGCAGCCCATCACCGGGACAGGGAGGGTTGGAGCAGTACTTC. Translated: CASSPSPGQGGLEQYF.

The rearrangement joins TRBV6-5 to TRBJ1-2; D is ambiguous. The CDR3 loop spans 16 amino acids. Germline-derived CDR1 and CDR2 are MNHEY and SVGAGI. The V end lost 0 bases, the J end lost 2 bases, and 13 bases lay between the germline ends. CDR3 in amino acids: CASSYSKPGRNYGYTF. In nucleotides, the CDR3 is TGTGCCAGCAGTTACTCGAAACCGGGCCGAAACTATGGCTACACCTTC.

This chain joins TRBV9 and TRBJ2-5, with 8 bases identical to TRBD1. Trimming removed 4 bases from V and 0 bases from J; junction bases left unmatched: 5. Germline CDR1 reads SGDLS; CDR2 reads YYNGEE. The CDR3 spans 15 residues. The chain's CDR3 is CASSPGGQDQETQYF. The CDR3 DNA is TGTGCCAGCAGCCCAGGGGGACAGGACCAAGAGACCCAGTACTTC.

The chain combines TRBV29-1 with TRBJ2-6; D is undetermined. The CDR3 is 16 amino acids. CDR1 SQVTM and CDR2 ANQGSEA come from the germline V gene. V lost 6 bases, J lost 3 bases, and 18 bases lay in between. The CDR3 is CSVLDKTEVGANVLTF. The CDR3 DNA sequence: TGCAGCGTGCTCGATAAAACAGAGGTTGGGGCCAACGTCCTGACTTTC.

The chain couples TRBV5-1 to TRBJ2-7; D remains unclear. Germline V gene data show CDR1 as SGHRS and CDR2 as YFSETQ. The CDR3 has 11 amino acids. V lost 0 bases and J 5 bases, leaving 3 bases between the germline ends. CDR3 residues: CASSLDHEQYF. Here the CDR3 DNA reads TGCGCCAGCAGCTTGGACCACGAGCAGTACTTC.

The chain links TRBV2 to TRBJ2-3; TRBD2 agrees at 8 bases. Germline V gene sequence: CDR1 SNHLY, CDR2 FYNNEI. This CDR3 comprises 14 residues. V gave up 6 bases and J gave up 6 bases; unmatched junction bases: 8. CDR3 amino acids: CASRSRTSRDTQYF. The CDR3 nucleotides are TGTGCCAGCAGATCCAGGACTAGCCGGGATACGCAGTATTTT.

V gene TRBV6-5 combines with J gene TRBJ2-6; D possibly corresponds to TRBD1 (5 bases). V lost 6 bases and J lost 1, with 7 bases in between. The CDR3 totals 14 residues. Germline loops: CDR1 MNHEY, CDR2 SVGAGI. CDR3 nucleotide sequence: TGTGCCAGCAGGGACAAGTCTGGGGCCAACGTCCTGACTTTC. Its protein is CASRDKSGANVLTF.

The chain couples TRBV5-4 to TRBJ2-1; TRBD2 might be the D (5 bases). CDR3 size: 15 residues. Germline CDR1 and CDR2: SGHNT and YYREEE (reference sequence). V lost 2 bases and J lost 4, with 13 bases in between. CDR3 protein: CASSFVGEGYNEQFF. CDR3 sequence (DNA): TGTGCCAGCAGCTTCGTGGGAGAGGGATACAATGAGCAGTTCTTC.

This clone came up a few times. Sequence at one end of the junction differs from germline and may be a read error. V and J are TRBV5-4 and TRBJ2-1, with 9 positions matching TRBD2. Germline-derived CDR1 and CDR2 are SGHNT and YYREEE (reference sequence). The CDR3 sequence is 16 residues long. This CDR3 reads CASSQGASGTDNEQFF. The DNA of the CDR3 is TGCGCCAGCAGCCAAGGGGCTAGCGGGACAGACAATGAGCAGTTCTTC. The full variable domain, its missing parts supplied by reference TRBV5-4 and TRBJ2-1, is ETGVTQSPTHLIKTRGQQVTLRCSSQSGHNTVSWYQQALGQGPQFIFQYYREEENGRGNFPPRFSGLQFPNYSSELNVNALELDDSALYLCASSQGASGTDNEQFFGPGTRLTVL.

The chain joins TRBV29-1 to TRBJ2-1; 10 bases line up with TRBD1. The V gene's germline CDR1 is SQVTM and CDR2 ANQGSEA. CDR3 length equals 13 residues. V trimming: 8 bases; J trimming: 6 bases; junction bases outside the gene matches: 7. This CDR3 reads CSTPGTGANEQFF. In DNA, the CDR3 is TGCAGCACCCCCGGGACAGGGGCCAATGAGCAGTTCTTC.

The rearrangement uses TRBV7-9 and TRBJ2-6; D call uncertain. V shed 1 base and J shed 2 bases, with 9 bases lying between them. CDR1 SEHNR and CDR2 FQNEAQ come from the germline V gene (reference sequence). The CDR3 is 16 residues long. This CDR3 is CASSLVSGPGANVLTF. As DNA, the CDR3 is TGTGCCAGCAGCTTAGTATCCGGGCCTGGGGCCAACGTCCTGACTTTC.

The chain recombines TRBV7-9 with TRBJ2-2, with D perhaps assigned TRBD1 or TRBD2 (6 bases each). Germline V lookup: CDR1 SEHNR, CDR2 FQNEAQ (reference sequence). The CDR3 consists of 17 residues. V dropped 5 bases and J dropped 3 bases, with 19 bases sitting between them. The CDR3: CASSPSRTGAHTGELFF. The CDR3 DNA is TGTGCCAGCAGCCCCTCCAGGACGGGGGCGCACACCGGGGAGCTGTTTTTT.

The V and J genes are TRBV4-1 and TRBJ1-4; the D is unclear. In germline, CDR1 is MGHRA, CDR2 YSYEKL. Trimming pared 0 bases from V and 1 base from J, leaving 6 bases between. This CDR3 comprises 15 residues. The chain's CDR3 is CASSQESGTNEKLFF. The CDR3, as DNA: TGCGCCAGCAGCCAAGAATCAGGAACTAATGAAAAACTGTTTTTT.

The V call is TRBV5-1, the J call TRBJ2-3; D ambiguous. The germline CDR1 and CDR2 sequences are SGHRS and YFSETQ. Between the trimmed V and J ends, which lost 0 bases and 0 bases, there was a span of 8 bases. The CDR3 totals 15 residues. The CDR3 DNA is TGCGCCAGCAGCTTGGGATCGATCAGCACAGATACGCAGTATTTT. Protein product: CASSLGSISTDTQYF.

This chain uses TRBV9 with TRBJ2-5; D remains ambiguous. CDR3 length: 14 residues. Trimming removed 0 bases at V and 0 bases at J, with 6 bases between. Germline V gene data show CDR1 as SGDLS and CDR2 as YYNGEE. In DNA, the CDR3 is TGTGCCAGCAGCGTAGAACAGTACCAAGAGACCCAGTACTTC. Residues: CASSVEQYQETQYF.

The chain has TRBV5-4 and TRBJ2-3; 7 nucleotides agree with TRBD2. The V and J ends lost 0 bases and 2 bases, in that order; junction bases with no gene match: 3. This CDR3 has 15 residues. CDR1 is SGHNT, CDR2 YYREEE, per germline (reference sequence). CDR3 sequence reads: CASSLVAGVTDTQYF. In DNA form, the CDR3 reads TGTGCCAGCAGCTTGGTAGCGGGTGTCACAGATACGCAGTATTTT.

This chain links TRBV7-6 with TRBJ2-3, with D perhaps TRBD2 (6 bases). CDR3 size: 16 residues. The germline V and J ends were trimmed by 1 base and 0 bases, with 11 bases remaining between them. Germline V gene data show CDR1 as SGHVS and CDR2 as FNYEAQ. In DNA form, the CDR3 reads TGTGCCAGCAGCTTAGATCCTAGCGAGAGCACAGATACGCAGTATTTT. As protein: CASSLDPSESTDTQYF.

The rearrangement links TRBV5-1 to TRBJ2-1, with 7 bases aligning to TRBD1. The germline V gene encodes CDR1 SGHRS and CDR2 YFSETQ. The junction had 4 bases not matched to a gene; V was cut back by 2 bases and J by 8 bases. This CDR3 comprises 13 residues. The CDR3 loop is CASSLTGAYEQFF. The DNA of the CDR3 is TGCGCCAGCAGCTTAACAGGGGCTTATGAGCAGTTCTTC.

This chain joins TRBV5-6 and TRBJ2-1; 10 bases are shared with TRBD2. There are 16 residues in the CDR3. V lost 4 bases and J lost 9; bases outside the gene matches: 13. CDR1 SGHDT and CDR2 YYEEEE come from the germline V gene. DNA for the CDR3: TGTGCCAGCAGCCCGGCGGCTAGCGGGAGTTTAAGTGAGCAGTTCTTC. Translated, it gives CASSPAASGSLSEQFF.

The chain is built from TRBV19 and TRBJ2-7; TRBD1 aligns across 9 bases. This CDR3 is built from 14 residues. Germline V gene data show CDR1 as LNHDA and CDR2 as SQIVND (reference sequence). Trimming at V came to 6 bases and at J to 3 bases, leaving 6 bases not matched to a gene. CDR3 amino acids: CASSLGQGFYEQYF. CDR3 DNA: TGTGCCAGTAGCCTGGGACAGGGATTCTACGAGCAGTACTTC.

The gene calls are TRBV7-9 and TRBJ2-2; the D is unclear. CDR3 length: 13 amino acids. Between the trimmed V and J ends, which lost 11 bases and 0 bases, there was a span of 10 bases. Germline CDR1 is SEHNR and CDR2 is FQNEAQ (reference sequence). The CDR3 coding sequence is TGTGCCCAACTAACACCGAACACCGGGGAGCTGTTTTTT. This gives the protein CAQLTPNTGELFF.

J is TRBJ1-1 and V is TRBV25-1; no reliable D call. This CDR3 region has 11 residues. Trimming took off 6 bases at V and 5 bases at J, with 7 bases between the two ends. Germline V gene sequence: CDR1 MGHDK, CDR2 SYGVNS. CDR3 amino acids: CASRVGTEAFF. As DNA, the CDR3 is TGTGCCAGCAGGGTGGGAACTGAAGCTTTCTTT.

This clone was found a few times. V is TRBV27 and J is TRBJ2-7; D call uncertain. There are 15 residues in the CDR3. V lost 2 bases, J lost 0 bases, and 11 bases lay in between. Germline CDR1 reads MNHEY; CDR2 reads SMNVEV (reference sequence). The CDR3 DNA follows: TGTGCCAGCAGTTTAGGGCTACTTCTCTCCTACGAGCAGTACTTC. This sequence encodes CASSLGLLLSYEQYF.

The chain has TRBV5-6 and TRBJ2-7; 9 bases match TRBD2. Germline V gives CDR1 SGHDT, CDR2 YYEEEE. Germline trimming cut 3 bases from V and 4 bases from J; bases unmatched to any gene: 8. The length of the CDR3 is 15 residues. The chain's CDR3 is CASSWKREESYEQYF. The CDR3 coding sequence is TGTGCCAGCAGCTGGAAGCGGGAGGAGTCGTACGAGCAGTACTTC.

The chain employs TRBV5-1 and TRBJ2-1; TRBD1 aligns across 7 bases. Germline assignment: CDR1 SGHRS and CDR2 YFSETQ. The CDR3 totals 17 residues. With 3 bases clipped from V and 5 bases from J, the junction kept 14 bases outside the gene matches. DNA of the CDR3: TGCGCCAGCAGCTACACACTAACGGGACAGCTAAACAATGAGCAGTTCTTC. Its translation is CASSYTLTGQLNNEQFF. The complete variable domain, with remaining parts taken from reference TRBV5-1 and TRBJ2-1, reads KAGVTQTPRYLIKTRGQQVTLSCSPISGHRSVSWYQQTPGQGLQFLFEYFSETQRNKGNFPGRFSGRQFSNSRSEMNVSTLELGDSALYLCASSYTLTGQLNNEQFFGPGTRLTVL.

The chain carries TRBV9 and TRBJ1-5, with 7 positions matching TRBD1. Looked up from germline, CDR1 is SGDLS and CDR2 is YYNGEE. V gave up 3 bases and J gave up 5 bases; unmatched junction bases: 8. The CDR3 runs 15 residues. The CDR3 spells CASSADWDSYQPQHF. The CDR3 DNA follows: TGTGCCAGCAGCGCGGACTGGGACAGTTATCAGCCCCAGCATTTT.

This clone showed up just a few times. V is TRBV30 and J is TRBJ1-4; D is undetermined. V lost 4 bases, J lost 7 bases, and 16 bases lay in between. Germline V gene sequence: CDR1 GTSNPN, CDR2 SVGIG (reference sequence). This CDR3 is 14 amino acids long. CDR3 in amino acids: CAWTGGGAREKLFF. DNA for the CDR3: TGTGCCTGGACCGGAGGTGGAGCCCGTGAAAAACTGTTTTTT.

The rearrangement uses TRBV29-1 and TRBJ2-1; D tentatively reads TRBD1 or TRBD2 (5 bases each). V dropped 6 bases and J dropped 7 bases, with 13 bases sitting between them. The CDR3 loop spans 12 amino acids. CDR1 is SQVTM, CDR2 ANQGSEA, per germline. CDR3 amino acids: CSVGTIYNEQFF. The CDR3 DNA is TGCAGCGTCGGGACCATTTATAATGAGCAGTTCTTC.

The chain carries TRBV7-9 and TRBJ1-4; D ambiguous. CDR3 length: 13 residues. CDR1 is SEHNR, CDR2 FQNEAQ, per germline (reference sequence). The germline V and J ends were trimmed by 3 bases and 8 bases, with 10 bases remaining between them. CDR3 sequence (DNA): TGTGCCAGCAGCTTTCCCGGGGTAGAAAAACTGTTTTTT. This encodes CASSFPGVEKLFF.

This rearrangement joins TRBV13 to TRBJ1-1; D is ambiguous. CDR3 length: 14 amino acids. Trimming stripped 2 bases from V and 3 bases from J, with 10 bases between. Germline V gene lookup returns CDR1 PRHDT and CDR2 FYEKMQ (reference sequence). CDR3 in amino acids: CASSLSPRDTEAFF. The DNA of the CDR3 is TGTGCCAGCAGCTTATCGCCCCGGGACACTGAAGCTTTCTTT.

This clone showed up just a few times. Given a far larger clone just one base away, this is likely a sequencing read error. The chain carries TRBV4-2 and TRBJ1-5; 8 bases agree with TRBD1. Germline trimming cut 0 bases from V and 5 bases from J; bases unmatched to any gene: 6. The CDR3 sequence is 16 residues long. In germline, CDR1 is LGHNA, CDR2 YNFKEQ. CDR3: CASSQDSGGGDQPQHF. CDR3 nucleotide sequence: TGTGCCAGCAGCCAAGATTCAGGGGGCGGTGATCAGCCCCAGCATTTT.